The clone carrying this T cell receptor beta chain came up many times. This record belongs to a study of regulatory T cells in long-lasting Graves disease. Time point of the sample: newly diagnosed GD, antithyroid drugs for less than 3 months. With RNA extracted from PBMCs as input, the TCR library was made. In building TCR beta libraries, iRepertoire HTBI primers were used together with Arm-PCR of CDR3 regions. MiXCR, run by TCRdb on the multiplex PCR reads, gives a single entry per CDR3 protein. This sample has a few hundred thousand distinct CDR3 sequences; around an eighth occur once, and the top ten carry roughly a tenth. CDR3 length equals 13 residues. Germline loops: CDR1 MNHEY, CDR2 SVGEGT. With 4 bases removed from V and 6 bases from J, the gap between germline ends came to 13 bases. These data also formed part of another study, on T cells in Graves' hyperthyroidism and ophthalmopathy.

This sequence was found in a man in his thirties or forties with Graves disease. The rearrangement links TRBV6-2 or TRBV6-3 to TRBJ2-7, with D perhaps matching TRBD1 (6 bases). Sequenced material: peripheral blood mononuclear cells (PBMCs), taken at new diagnosis, from a patient treated with antithyroid drugs. The CDR3 DNA sequence: TGTGCCAGCAGTTTTCCAGGGGAGAGCGAGCAGTACTTC. Translating it yields CASSFPGESEQYF.